The 14 T cell receptor beta chains below all came from one sample that was sequenced in a study of control samples from healthy donors and cancer patients. Measured with immunoSEQ multiplex PCR; TCRdb has only the in-frame clones, and not every one. The data contain 250,000 to 300,000 clones, over 70% of them singletons. Sequenced: PBMCs. These receptors all stem from a woman aged 55-69 years with lung cancer.

The V gene is TRBV5-1, the J gene TRBJ1-1, with a possible D match to TRBD1 (5 bases). The CDR3 is 13 amino acids. V shed 2 bases and J shed 3 bases, with 8 bases lying between them. Germline assignment: CDR1 SGHRS and CDR2 YFSETQ. The CDR3 loop is CASSLWGDTEAFF. CDR3 in DNA: TGCGCCAGCAGCTTATGGGGGGACACTGAAGCTTTCTTT.

Ten or more counts support this clone. V is TRBV19 and J is TRBJ2-4; 11 nucleotides line up with TRBD2. The germline V gene encodes CDR1 LNHDA and CDR2 SQIVND (reference sequence). The CDR3 is 13 residues long. After removal of 1 base from V and 11 bases from J, the junction contained 1 base not matched to a gene. The CDR3 sequence: CASSIGTSGFQYF. Here the CDR3 DNA reads TGTGCCAGTAGTATAGGGACTAGCGGGTTTCAGTACTTC.

The rearrangement uses TRBV27 and TRBJ2-7, with 9 bases lining up with TRBD2. The germline V gene has CDR1 MNHEY and CDR2 SMNVEV (reference sequence). V lost 5 bases and J lost 2; bases outside the gene matches: 7. The CDR3 is 15 residues long. The CDR3 reads CASSKSGGYPYEQYF. The CDR3 coding sequence is TGTGCCAGCAGTAAGAGCGGGGGGTACCCCTACGAGCAGTACTTC.

DNA for the CDR3: TGTGCCAGCAGCTTGCCGGGACAGGGCCACGAGCAGTACTTC. Translating gives CASSLPGQGHEQYF. The rearrangement joins TRBV5-6 to TRBJ2-7; 9 bases are shared with TRBD1. Germline-derived CDR1 and CDR2 are SGHDT and YYEEEE. The CDR3 has 14 residues. J gave up 5 bases and V 1 base, and 4 bases lay outside the gene matches.

The chain is built from TRBV7-9 and TRBJ1-1; D may be TRBD1 (6 bases). The V gene's germline CDR1 is SEHNR and CDR2 FQNEAQ (reference sequence). V lost 3 bases, J lost 2 bases, and 16 bases lay in between. This CDR3 comprises 16 residues. The CDR3 region is CASSFAGHGTNTEAFF. The CDR3 region has the DNA TGTGCCAGCAGCTTCGCGGGTCATGGGACAAACACTGAAGCTTTCTTT. Based on the CDR3 plus reference TRBV7-9 and TRBJ1-1, the full variable domain is DTGVSQNPRHKITKRGQNVTFRCDPISEHNRLYWYRQTLGQGPEFLTYFQNEAQLEKSRLLSDRFSAERPKGSFSTLEIQRTEQGDSAMYLCASSFAGHGTNTEAFFGQGTRLTVV.

The chain joins TRBV19 to TRBJ1-6; D gene uncertain. The CDR3 loop spans 17 amino acids. V lost 7 bases and J lost 0, with 16 bases in between. From germline, CDR1 is LNHDA and CDR2 SQIVND (reference sequence). CDR3 nucleotide sequence: TGTGCCAGTAAGGGTGACGGCTTGAGCTCCTATAATTCACCCCTCCACTTT. Its translation: CASKGDGLSSYNSPLHF.

This chain uses TRBV3-1 (or the pseudogene TRBV3-2) with TRBJ1-5; TRBD1 might be the D (5 bases). V was pared by 4 bases and J by 0 bases, with 16 bases between. Per germline, CDR1 LGHDT and CDR2 YNNKEL (reference sequence). The CDR3 is 17 residues long. In DNA form, the CDR3 reads TGTGCCAGCAGCCCCCGTGGGGGGTTCGGTAGCAATCAGCCCCAGCATTTT. This encodes CASSPRGGFGSNQPQHF.

Regarding this clone: A junction end diverges from the germline sequence, so it may reflect a read error. The chain uses TRBV6-1 and TRBJ1-2, with a tentative D call TRBD1 (6 bases). The CDR3 has 13 residues. The germline CDR1 and CDR2 sequences are MNHNS and SASEGT. CDR3 nucleotides: TGTGCCAGCAGTGAGCAGGGGAACTCTGGCTACACCTTC. It yields the protein CASSEQGNSGYTF.

This rearrangement joins TRBV28 to TRBJ2-3; perhaps TRBD2 as D (7 bases). The CDR3 is made up of 17 amino acids. The V gene's germline CDR1 is MDHEN and CDR2 SYDVKM. Deletions cut 5 bases from V and 0 bases from J, with 18 bases between. The CDR3 reads CASSVPRGLPSTDTQYF. In nucleotides, the CDR3 is TGTGCCAGCAGTGTACCCAGGGGACTACCTAGCACAGATACGCAGTATTTT.

The rearrangement joins TRBV7-6 to TRBJ2-5; D is possibly TRBD1 (6 bases). The CDR3 loop spans 15 amino acids. The V gene lost 1 base and the J gene lost 5 bases, with 14 bases spanning the gap. Germline lookup yields CDR1 SGHVS and CDR2 FNYEAQ. The CDR3 protein is CASSLVIQGSETQYF. The DNA for the CDR3 is TGTGCCAGCAGCTTAGTTATACAGGGCTCGGAGACCCAGTACTTC.

This clone was picked up a small number of times. The chain has TRBV15 and TRBJ2-5, with D possibly being TRBD1 (5 bases). Germline CDR1 and CDR2: LNHNV and YYDKDF (reference sequence). V lost 5 bases and J lost 4, with 20 bases in between. The CDR3 sequence is 16 residues long. Here the CDR3 DNA reads TGTGCCACCAGCTCCGGACCCCTAACGACAGTAGAGACCCAGTACTTC. Amino acids: CATSSGPLTTVETQYF. The full variable domain, its missing parts supplied by reference TRBV15 and TRBJ2-5, is DAMVIQNPRYQVTQFGKPVTLSCSQTLNHNVMYWYQQKSSQAPKLLFHYYDKDFNNEADTPDNFQSRRPNTSFCFLDIRSPGLGDTAMYLCATSSGPLTTVETQYFGPGTRLLVL.

The chain joins TRBV28 to TRBJ2-6; 8 bases align to TRBD1. J was trimmed by 1 base and V by 4 bases; bases with no gene match: 3. Germline V lookup: CDR1 MDHEN, CDR2 SYDVKM. The CDR3 is 16 residues long. CDR3 in amino acids: CASSSQGASGANVLTF. CDR3 DNA sequence: TGTGCCAGCAGTTCCCAGGGGGCTTCTGGGGCCAACGTCCTGACTTTC.

The V call is TRBV19, the J call TRBJ2-2, with D possibly TRBD2 on 5 matching bases. V was shortened by 8 bases and J by 7 bases, with 14 bases between the two germline ends. Germline-derived CDR1 and CDR2 are LNHDA and SQIVND (reference sequence). The CDR3 covers 13 residues. This CDR3 is CASYKTGIGELFF. In DNA, the CDR3 is TGTGCCAGTTACAAAACGGGGATCGGGGAGCTGTTTTTT.

The V and J genes are TRBV7-3 and TRBJ2-1; 10 bases fit TRBD2. Germline V gene sequence: CDR1 SGHTA, CDR2 FQGTGA. J lost 8 bases, V lost 5 bases, and 12 bases had no gene match. The CDR3 runs 16 residues. The CDR3 is CASSAGLAAAGYEQFF. The CDR3 region has the DNA TGTGCCAGCAGCGCCGGACTAGCGGCCGCCGGGTATGAGCAGTTCTTC.